This T cell receptor beta chain was sequenced during a study of post-analysis software for immune sequencing data. Whole-study context: The cohort encompassed relapsing-remitting, secondary progressive and progressive-relapsing multiple sclerosis disease courses.

V shed 0 bases and J shed 2 bases, with 7 bases lying between them. The CDR3 has 14 amino acids. Germline V CDR1 and CDR2: ENHRY, SYGVKD. Unique molecular identifiers were present in the TCR beta cDNA libraries. Between about 0.95 and 11 million T cells gave rise to 500,000 to 650,000 cDNA molecules. TCRdb recomputed calls from the PCR reads with MiXCR, one row per CDR3 protein. This table holds under 200,000 distinct CDR3 sequences, 29% found once. General study results and limits: Strong co-clustering by F measure was evident for samples that had been prepared in the same batch. Versus controls, multiple sclerosis patients showed significantly lower diversity (normalized Chao1). A few TRBV segments occurring more often in patients than controls included TRBV5-6, TRBV5-1 and TRBV20-1.

This clonotype has a count of ten or more. What it recognizes is unknown. Sequenced sample: blood. The origin of this receptor is a girl younger than 18 with multiple sclerosis. The chain joins TRBV10-3 to TRBJ2-5; D is possibly TRBD1 (5 bases). Here the CDR3 reads CAISESGQQETQYF. The CDR3 nucleotides read TGTGCCATCAGTGAGTCGGGGCAGCAAGAGACCCAGTACTTC.